This T cell receptor beta chain was found in a study of tumor and adjacent non-tumor tissue in lung cancer. Findings and limits, study-wide: Significantly higher TCR diversity was found in tumor than normal lung.

A modified ARM-PCR protocol with three rounds of nested PCR amplified TCRbeta. TCRdb re-called the multiplex PCR reads through MiXCR, storing one row per CDR3 protein. Among over 40,000 distinct CDR3 sequences listed, 74% were seen once. To note about this clonotype: Its antigen is as yet unknown. The junction departs from germline at one end; a sequencing error may be responsible.

No cell sorting was done before RNA was extracted from the tissue. More than 3 cm separated this lung sample from the edge of the tumor. Sequences were obtained from distant non-tumor lung tissue. The sequence was obtained from a woman aged 60-70 years with non-small cell lung cancer.

The chain's CDR3 is CASSPLGQVPTGELVF. The CDR3 nucleotides are TGTGCCAGCAGTCCCCTAGGACAGGTACCCACCGGGGAGCTGGTTTTT. The rearrangement links TRBV6-1 to TRBJ2-2; TRBD1 matches 7 bases. Germline V CDR1 and CDR2: MNHNS, SASEGT. The CDR3 spans 16 residues.